This TCR beta chain was captured by sequencing in a study of T-cell reconstitution after alpha-beta-depleted transplantation in children (dated by TCRdb to the mid-2010s). About the investigation overall: The study quantitatively tracked T-cell immune reconstitution after TCRalphabeta/CD19-depleted allogeneic hematopoietic cell transplantation in children using TCR repertoire profiling.

The method was PCR. The sample was run on an Illumina HiSeq 2500. TCR library preparation used molecular barcoding, with unique molecular identifiers applied to normalize quantification of the TCRbeta repertoire. Clones were called with MiXCR by TCRdb after fastp trimmed the public reads at Q25, and only in-frame beta chains were retained. When rows share a CDR3 protein, they turn into one entry using the most common DNA and genes. Recorded for this sample are roughly 500,000 distinct CDR3 sequences; under 15% of them occurred a single time. Clones ranked in the top ten supply 4.5% to 6% of the sample. V lost 1 base and J lost 2 bases; the stretch between them is 11 bases long. The CDR3 runs 15 amino acids, cysteine and phenylalanine included. Just the 45-base CDR3 DNA is kept, in frame starting at base 1. This clonotype was seen a few times. Its specific antigen is unknown. The input lacks base qualities; no much larger clone sits a single base away.

Sample: PBMCs from the stem cell graft donor, taken from the stem cell graft. This TCR came from a human donor who donated a stem cell graft to a child with combined immunodeficiency. The receptor chain draws on TRBV12-3 or TRBV12-4 and TRBJ1-1, with TRBD1 tentatively as D gene (6 bases match). The DNA reads TGTGCCAGCAGTTTAGATGCAGGGGCAAACACTGAAGCTTTCTTT. Translated, this gives CASSLDAGANTEAFF.